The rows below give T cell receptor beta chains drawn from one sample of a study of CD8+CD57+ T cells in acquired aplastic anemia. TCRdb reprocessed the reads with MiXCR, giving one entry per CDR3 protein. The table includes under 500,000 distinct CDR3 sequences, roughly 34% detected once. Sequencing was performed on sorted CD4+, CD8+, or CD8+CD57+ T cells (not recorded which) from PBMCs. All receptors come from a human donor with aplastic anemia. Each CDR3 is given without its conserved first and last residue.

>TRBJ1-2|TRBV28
ASSLYGTGGGYT
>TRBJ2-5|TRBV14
ASSQVRGSPIQETQY
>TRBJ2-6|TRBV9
ASSFHAPEAGANVLT
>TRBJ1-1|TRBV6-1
ASRPGRVWLNTEAF
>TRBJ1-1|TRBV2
ASIVTGNTEAF
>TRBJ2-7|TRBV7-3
ASTGGLYLEQY
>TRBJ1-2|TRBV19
ASSKTGGRGYGYT
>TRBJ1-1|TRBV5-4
ASSYDNANTEAF
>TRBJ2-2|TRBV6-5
ASSYRTSGGTGELF
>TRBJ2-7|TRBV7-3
ASSAGTAYEQY
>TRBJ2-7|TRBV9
ASSTGTQDYEQY
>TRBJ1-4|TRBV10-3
AISRDRGPTNEKLF
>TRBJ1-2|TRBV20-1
SALRQGLNYGYT
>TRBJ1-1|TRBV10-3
AISEQLTANTEAF
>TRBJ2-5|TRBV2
ASTVSPRETQY
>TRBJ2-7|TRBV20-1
SARVRGSYEQY
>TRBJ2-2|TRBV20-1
SAVLAGATTGELF
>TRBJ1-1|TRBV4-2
ASSQDKAGSSEAF
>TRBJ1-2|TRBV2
ASSEVGGRGYT
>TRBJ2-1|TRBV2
ASKPGGYNEQF
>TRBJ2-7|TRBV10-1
ASSEGAGSPKEQY
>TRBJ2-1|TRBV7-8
ASSFSYNEQF
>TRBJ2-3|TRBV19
ASSALTDTQSVAQY
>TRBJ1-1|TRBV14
ASSYILGSPEAF
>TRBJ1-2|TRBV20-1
SASGSDYGYT
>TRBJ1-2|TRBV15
ATSSIRGQGADGYT
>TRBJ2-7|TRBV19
ASSTRTEITYEQY
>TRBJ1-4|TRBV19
ASGNGQGMATNEKLF
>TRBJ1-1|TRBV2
ASSLAAGSTEAF
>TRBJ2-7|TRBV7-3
ASSPGLLAGYEQY
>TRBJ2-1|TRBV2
ASSVRPAYNEQF
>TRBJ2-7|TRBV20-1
SASSHFYGQY
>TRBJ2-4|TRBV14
ASSHSPGQGIGSKNIQY
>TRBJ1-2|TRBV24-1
ASSYRDTNYGYT
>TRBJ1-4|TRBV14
ATPRGRLNEKLF
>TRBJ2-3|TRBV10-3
ASSERLDTDTQY
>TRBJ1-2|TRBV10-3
AISERGTGEGYT
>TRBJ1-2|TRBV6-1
ASRTSRVLPGYT
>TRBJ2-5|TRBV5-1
ASSVTSARETQY
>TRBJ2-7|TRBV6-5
ASSSLAGGAEQY
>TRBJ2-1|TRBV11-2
ASSLTGTEHNEQF
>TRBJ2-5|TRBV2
ASREGTQY
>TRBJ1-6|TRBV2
ATGSGQGGLSPLH
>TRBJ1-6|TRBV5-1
ASSYGQGNSPLH
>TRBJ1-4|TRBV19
ASSTRGGGEKLF
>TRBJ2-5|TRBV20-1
SASNPYQETQY
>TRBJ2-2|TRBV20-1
SASTSGYTGELF